This T cell receptor beta chain was recovered during a study of technical replicates of blood from a handful of donors. Germline V gives CDR1 SGDLS, CDR2 YYNGEE. Trimming cost V 0 bases and J 4 bases; bases outside gene matches: 12. The CDR3 loop spans 18 amino acids. Sequencing used immunoSEQ multiplex PCR; TCRdb keeps in-frame clones, though not all of them. The profile shows 80,000 to 100,000 clones, around 96% of them singletons. The sequence came from a human donor in good health. The chain couples TRBV9 to TRBJ2-3; 9 bases fit TRBD2. The sequencing input was T cells isolated from PBMCs. CDR3 DNA sequence: TGTGCCAGCAGCGTAGATTCTGGGGCGGGAGGGCCCCCAGATACGCAGTATTTT. Amino acid sequence: CASSVDSGAGGPPDTQYF. Full variable domain (rest looked up from reference TRBV9 and TRBJ2-3): DSGVTQTPKHLITATGQRVTLRCSPRSGDLSVYWYQQSLDQGLQFLIQYYNGEERAKGNILERFSAQQFPDLHSELNLSSLELGDSALYFCASSVDSGAGGPPDTQYFGPGTRLTVL.